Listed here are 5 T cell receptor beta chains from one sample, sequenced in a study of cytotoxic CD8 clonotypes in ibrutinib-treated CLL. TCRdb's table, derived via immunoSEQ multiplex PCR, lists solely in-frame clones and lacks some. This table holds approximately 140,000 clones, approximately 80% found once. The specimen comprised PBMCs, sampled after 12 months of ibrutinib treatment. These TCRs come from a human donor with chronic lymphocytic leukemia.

The CDR3 sequence is CASSALAASSYEQYF. Here the CDR3 DNA reads TGTGCCAGCAGTGCGCTAGCGGCCAGCTCCTACGAGCAGTACTTC. This rearrangement joins TRBV6-1 to TRBJ2-7; 7 bases line up with TRBD2. In germline, CDR1 is MNHNS, CDR2 SASEGT. V lost 4 bases and J lost 0; bases outside the gene matches: 6. This CDR3 has 15 residues.

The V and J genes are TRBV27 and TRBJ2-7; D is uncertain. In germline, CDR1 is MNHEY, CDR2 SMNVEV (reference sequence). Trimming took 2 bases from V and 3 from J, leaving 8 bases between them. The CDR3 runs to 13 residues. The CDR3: CASSLNSYYEQYF. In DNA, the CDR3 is TGTGCCAGCAGTTTAAACAGCTACTACGAGCAGTACTTC.

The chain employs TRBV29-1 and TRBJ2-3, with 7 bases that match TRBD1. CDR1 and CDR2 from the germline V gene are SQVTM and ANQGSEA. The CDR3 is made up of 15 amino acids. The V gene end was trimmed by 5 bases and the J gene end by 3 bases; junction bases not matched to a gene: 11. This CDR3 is CSVSHGQDETDTQYF. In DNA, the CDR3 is TGCAGCGTTTCACATGGACAGGACGAGACAGATACGCAGTATTTT.

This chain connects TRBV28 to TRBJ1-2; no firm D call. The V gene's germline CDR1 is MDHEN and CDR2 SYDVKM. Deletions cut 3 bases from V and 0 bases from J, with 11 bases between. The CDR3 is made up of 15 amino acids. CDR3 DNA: TGTGCCAGCAGTTTCGTAGAGTTAGCTAACTATGGCTACACCTTC. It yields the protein CASSFVELANYGYTF.

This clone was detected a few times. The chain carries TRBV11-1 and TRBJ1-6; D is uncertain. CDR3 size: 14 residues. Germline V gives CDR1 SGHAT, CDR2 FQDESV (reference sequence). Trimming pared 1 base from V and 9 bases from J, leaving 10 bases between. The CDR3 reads CASSLEDTGSPLHF. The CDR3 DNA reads TGTGCCAGCAGCTTAGAGGATACCGGTTCACCCCTCCACTTT.